This entry features one TCR beta chain sequence. Its specificity is unknown. The data belong to a study of CD8+ T cells in alopecia areata. Turning to the study itself: Tofacitinib was given for 6 to 18 months, then stopped for 6 months. General study findings and limits: Normal scalp had lower clonality than lesional scalp, with alopecia totalis/universalis lesions showing this most strongly. Under tofacitinib, fewer expanded CD8+ clones appeared among the top 100 scalp clones. There were also resident alphabeta T cells of normal skin sequenced in scalp samples.

Germline V gene data show CDR1 as SGHTA and CDR2 as FQGNSA. The CDR3 covers 14 residues. The V gene lost 2 bases and the J gene lost 4 bases, with 11 bases spanning the gap. The treatment: oral pan-JAK inhibitor, 5-10 mg twice daily. Following RNA extraction, reverse transcription yielded cDNA that acted as the sequencing template. The method was immunoSEQ multiplex PCR; TCRdb's version includes in-frame clones alone and lacks a portion of them. The sample lists roughly 220,000 clones; around 66% were seen once. The origin of this receptor is a human donor with alopecia areata. Sequences were derived from CD4+ T cells sorted from blood, sampled between weeks 43 and 45, from a patient treated with tofacitinib. The chain has TRBV7-2 and TRBJ1-1; D is perhaps TRBD1 (5 bases). In DNA form, the CDR3 reads TGTGCCAGCAGCTTATTTGCGGGGGGCACTGAAGCTTTCTTT. This sequence encodes CASSLFAGGTEAFF.